Following are 26 T cell receptor beta chains from one sample sequenced in a study of blood T cell repertoires in COVID-19. Generated by immunoSEQ multiplex PCR, the TCRdb table keeps only in-frame clones and is missing some. The profile shows 150,000 to 190,000 clones, about 85% of them singletons. Sequenced sample: peripheral blood. The receptors come from a woman aged 55-69 years with COVID-19, enrolled during active disease.

The J gene is TRBJ1-6, the V gene TRBV19, with D hard to call. V dropped 3 bases and J dropped 9 bases, with 18 bases sitting between them. Looked up from germline, CDR1 is LNHDA and CDR2 is SQIVND (reference sequence). The CDR3 runs to 16 residues. DNA for the CDR3: TGTGCCAGTAGTATGCGAGGGTTCGGTGGCGGTTCACCCCTCCACTTT. This encodes CASSMRGFGGGSPLHF.

This chain uses TRBV7-9 with TRBJ1-1; the D is unclear. The germline gives CDR1 SEHNR, CDR2 FQNEAQ (reference sequence). Trimming took off 5 bases at V and 4 bases at J, with 8 bases between the two ends. This CDR3 region has 12 residues. The CDR3 bases are TGTGCCAGCAGCGAACAGCCCACTGAAGCTTTCTTT. This codes for CASSEQPTEAFF.

This clone was seen only a few times. The genes are TRBV27 and TRBJ2-5, with D possibly being TRBD1 (6 bases). Trimming shortened V by 8 bases and J by 5 bases, and 18 bases separated the two germline ends. CDR1 and CDR2 from the germline V gene are MNHEY and SMNVEV (reference sequence). The CDR3 runs 14 residues. The CDR3 protein is CASCKEDRIETQYF. CDR3 bases: TGTGCCAGCTGTAAAGAAGACAGGATCGAGACCCAGTACTTC.

The rearrangement uses TRBV18 and TRBJ2-3, with D uncertain. Germline-derived CDR1 and CDR2 are KGHSH and LQKENI. CDR3 size: 12 residues. V gave up 2 bases and J gave up 4 bases, with 4 bases separating them. CDR3 DNA: TGTGCCAGCTCACCAATCTCAGATACGCAGTATTTT. This codes for CASSPISDTQYF.

This clone has just one count. V and J are TRBV5-6 and TRBJ1-2; possibly TRBD1 for D (6 bases). The CDR3 covers 12 residues. Trimming took off 6 bases at V and 10 bases at J, with 16 bases between the two ends. Germline assignment: CDR1 SGHDT and CDR2 YYEEEE. The CDR3 region has the DNA TGTGCCAGCATGGGCAGAGGGGGTTACTACACCTTC. Encoded protein: CASMGRGGYYTF.

This clone came up a few times. The chain is built from TRBV18 and TRBJ1-1, with D possibly matching TRBD1 (5 bases). CDR1 is KGHSH and CDR2 is LQKENI in the germline V gene. The V and J ends lost 3 bases and 5 bases respectively, with 7 bases between them. The CDR3 length is 12 residues. The CDR3 nucleotides are TGTGCCAGCTCACCTCAGGGAACTGAAGCTTTCTTT. It yields the protein CASSPQGTEAFF.

This clone turned up a few times. Other DNA variants within this sample encode the same CDR3. V gene TRBV5-1 combines with J gene TRBJ2-5; D gene uncertain. There are 12 residues in the CDR3. Trimming took off 1 base at V and 5 bases at J, with 6 bases between the two ends. Germline V gene lookup returns CDR1 SGHRS and CDR2 YFSETQ. For the CDR3, the DNA is TGCGCCAGCAGCTTGCGAGGTGAGACCCAGTACTTC. As protein: CASSLRGETQYF.

This clone has only one observation. The chain links TRBV9 to TRBJ2-3; 7 bases are shared with TRBD1. Germline V CDR1 and CDR2: SGDLS, YYNGEE. The CDR3 has 16 amino acids. Losses at the gene ends were 0 bases for V and 4 bases for J; bases not matched to a gene: 8. The CDR3 protein is CASSVARGMGADTQYF. In nucleotides, the CDR3 is TGTGCCAGCAGCGTAGCCAGGGGGATGGGGGCAGATACGCAGTATTTT.

The rearrangement links TRBV29-1 to TRBJ1-4; D is perhaps TRBD1 (6 bases). CDR1 and CDR2 from the germline V gene are SQVTM and ANQGSEA. V gave up 4 bases and J gave up 10 bases, with 7 bases separating them. The CDR3 covers 10 residues. The CDR3 region has the DNA TGCAGCGTTGGACAGGTAAAACTGTTTTTT. Translation: CSVGQVKLFF.

The rearrangement joins TRBV19 to TRBJ1-1; the match to TRBD1 covers 7 bases. Germline CDR1 reads LNHDA; CDR2 reads SQIVND (reference sequence). The CDR3 runs 15 residues. V was pared by 5 bases and J by 4 bases, with 10 bases of the junction left unmatched. For the CDR3, the DNA is TGTGCCAGTAGTTCCGGGACAGTAAGCGTCACTGAAGCTTTCTTT. This gives the protein CASSSGTVSVTEAFF.

The V call is TRBV18, the J call TRBJ1-2; D remains ambiguous. Trimming pared 5 bases from V and 8 bases from J, leaving 21 bases between. This CDR3 is 15 amino acids long. The germline V gene has CDR1 KGHSH and CDR2 LQKENI. CDR3 DNA: TGTGCCAGCTCAACATTACCAGGCGTTCCGGGGGGCTACACCTTC. It is translated as CASSTLPGVPGGYTF.

In this sample, this clone turned up a few times. The rearrangement links TRBV15 to TRBJ1-2; 10 bases are shared with TRBD1. This CDR3 is 17 amino acids long. V gave up 0 bases and J gave up 7 bases; unmatched junction bases: 11. Germline lookup yields CDR1 LNHNV and CDR2 YYDKDF (reference sequence). Written as DNA, the CDR3 is TGTGCCACCAGCAGAGATCTGGGACAGGGGACGACTTTTGGCTACACCTTC. This sequence encodes CATSRDLGQGTTFGYTF.

V and J are TRBV5-1 and TRBJ1-1; the match to TRBD1 covers 7 bases. The CDR3 length is 12 residues. Germline V CDR1 and CDR2: SGHRS, YFSETQ. With 4 bases clipped from V and 7 bases from J, the junction kept 4 bases outside the gene matches. The CDR3 DNA follows: TGCGCCAGCAGCAAGACAGGGCTTGAAGCTTTCTTT. Translated, it gives CASSKTGLEAFF.

The chain has TRBV7-9 and TRBJ1-1, with 11 bases matching TRBD1. The CDR3 is 14 amino acids. From germline, CDR1 is SEHNR and CDR2 FQNEAQ (reference sequence). Germline trimming cut 5 bases from V and 4 bases from J; bases unmatched to any gene: 3. In nucleotides, the CDR3 is TGTGCCAGCAGCAGAGGGACAGGGGGCACTGAAGCTTTCTTT. It encodes CASSRGTGGTEAFF.

The rearrangement links TRBV10-3 to TRBJ1-6; tentatively, D is TRBD1 (6 bases). With 7 bases removed from V and 3 bases from J, the gap between germline ends came to 7 bases. Per germline, CDR1 ENHRY and CDR2 SYGVKD. The CDR3 consists of 13 residues. The CDR3 sequence: CAITRGYNSPLHF. DNA for the CDR3: TGTGCCATCACCAGGGGCTATAATTCACCCCTCCACTTT.

This clone has more than one count but fewer than ten. The rearrangement uses TRBV27 and TRBJ1-2; D is undetermined. Germline V gives CDR1 MNHEY, CDR2 SMNVEV (reference sequence). This CDR3 has 14 residues. V lost 6 bases to trimming and J lost 4 bases, with 15 bases between them. The CDR3, as DNA: TGTGCCAGCAGGGAATCCGGATCGGGCTATGGCTACACCTTC. Translation: CASRESGSGYGYTF.

DNA of the CDR3: TGTGCCATCAGTATTAGCGGGGGAAGCACAGATACGCAGTATTTT. This gives the protein CAISISGGSTDTQYF. The chain uses TRBV10-3 and TRBJ2-3; 9 bases fit TRBD2. This CDR3 has 15 amino acids. J lost 0 bases, V lost 5 bases, and 3 bases had no gene match. Looked up from germline, CDR1 is ENHRY and CDR2 is SYGVKD.

V is TRBV27 and J is TRBJ2-1; 11 bases map to TRBD2. The CDR3 extends over 15 amino acids. Germline V gene sequence: CDR1 MNHEY, CDR2 SMNVEV (reference sequence). The V segment lost 6 bases and the J segment 4 bases; nucleotides outside the gene matches: 5. The CDR3 loop is CASRLLAGGYNEQFF. For the CDR3, the DNA is TGTGCCAGCAGACTTCTAGCGGGAGGTTACAATGAGCAGTTCTTC.

CDR3 sequence reads: CASSRTGGIYGYTF. CDR3 nucleotides: TGTGCCAGCAGCAGGACAGGGGGTATTTATGGCTACACCTTC. The chain recombines TRBV6-6 with TRBJ1-2; 10 positions agree with TRBD1. Germline CDR1 reads MNHNY; CDR2 reads SVGAGI (reference sequence). V shed 6 bases and J 5 bases; nucleotides not matched to a gene: 6. The CDR3 has 14 amino acids.

V and J are TRBV19 and TRBJ1-1; D may be TRBD1 (6 bases). Trimming cost V 1 base and J 3 bases, with 15 bases left between them. Germline CDR1 reads LNHDA; CDR2 reads SQIVND (reference sequence). This CDR3 spans 16 amino acids. CDR3 sequence: CASSIGGGRMYTEAFF. The CDR3 DNA sequence: TGTGCCAGTAGTATAGGGGGGGGGCGCATGTACACTGAAGCTTTCTTT. Full variable domain (rest looked up from reference TRBV19 and TRBJ1-1): DGGITQSPKYLFRKEGQNVTLSCEQNLNHDAMYWYRQDPGQGLRLIYYSQIVNDFQKGDIAEGYSVSREKKESFPLTVTSAQKNPTAFYLCASSIGGGRMYTEAFFGQGTRLTVV.

To note about this clone: The same CDR3 also results from other DNA sequences found in this sample. CDR3 protein: CASSQEGTGVSNQPQHF. The CDR3 DNA follows: TGCGCCAGCAGCCAAGAGGGGACAGGGGTTAGCAATCAGCCCCAGCATTTT. V and J are TRBV4-1 and TRBJ1-5; 10 positions match TRBD1. Losses at the gene ends were 0 bases for V and 0 bases for J; bases not matched to a gene: 2. This CDR3 has 17 residues. Per germline, CDR1 MGHRA and CDR2 YSYEKL.

This clone showed up many times. This rearrangement joins TRBV4-1 to TRBJ1-3; no firm D call. The CDR3 totals 15 residues. Germline CDR1 reads MGHRA; CDR2 reads YSYEKL. Trimming took 3 bases from V and 4 from J, leaving 13 bases between them. CDR3 protein: CASSQSRDYGNTIYF. CDR3 bases: TGCGCCAGCAGCCAGAGCCGGGATTACGGAAACACCATATATTTT.

This rearrangement joins TRBV6-5 to TRBJ1-2; D unresolved. CDR3 size: 14 residues. Trimming took off 5 bases at V and 4 bases at J, with 14 bases between the two ends. Germline lookup yields CDR1 MNHEY and CDR2 SVGAGI. CDR3 coding DNA: TGTGCCAGCAGTATCCGGGAACTACTCTATGGCTACACCTTC. The encoded protein is CASSIRELLYGYTF.

J is TRBJ1-2 and V is TRBV5-1; D gene uncertain. The V end was cut by 0 bases, the J end by 0 bases, with 9 bases between. Germline CDR1 is SGHRS and CDR2 is YFSETQ. This CDR3 has 15 residues. The CDR3 region has the DNA TGCGCCAGCAGCTTGGGAGGGCTAGCTAACTATGGCTACACCTTC. It is translated as CASSLGGLANYGYTF.

The chain has TRBV19 and TRBJ2-7; 8 bases fit TRBD1. Germline V gene sequence: CDR1 LNHDA, CDR2 SQIVND (reference sequence). CDR3 length: 14 residues. Trimming cost V 3 bases and J 3 bases; bases outside gene matches: 4. The CDR3 bases are TGTGCCAGTAGTATCTTCGGGACAGGCTACGAGCAGTACTTC. Its protein product is CASSIFGTGYEQYF.

This rearrangement joins TRBV3-1 (or the pseudogene TRBV3-2) to TRBJ1-1, with D possibly TRBD1 on 5 matching bases. Germline loops: CDR1 LGHDT, CDR2 YNNKEL (reference sequence). The CDR3 sequence is 14 residues long. V was cut by 4 bases and J by 3 bases, with 12 bases left in between. The CDR3 DNA sequence: TGTGCCAGCAGCCGCAGGGCTAGGGACACTGAAGCTTTCTTT. Translated, it gives CASSRRARDTEAFF.